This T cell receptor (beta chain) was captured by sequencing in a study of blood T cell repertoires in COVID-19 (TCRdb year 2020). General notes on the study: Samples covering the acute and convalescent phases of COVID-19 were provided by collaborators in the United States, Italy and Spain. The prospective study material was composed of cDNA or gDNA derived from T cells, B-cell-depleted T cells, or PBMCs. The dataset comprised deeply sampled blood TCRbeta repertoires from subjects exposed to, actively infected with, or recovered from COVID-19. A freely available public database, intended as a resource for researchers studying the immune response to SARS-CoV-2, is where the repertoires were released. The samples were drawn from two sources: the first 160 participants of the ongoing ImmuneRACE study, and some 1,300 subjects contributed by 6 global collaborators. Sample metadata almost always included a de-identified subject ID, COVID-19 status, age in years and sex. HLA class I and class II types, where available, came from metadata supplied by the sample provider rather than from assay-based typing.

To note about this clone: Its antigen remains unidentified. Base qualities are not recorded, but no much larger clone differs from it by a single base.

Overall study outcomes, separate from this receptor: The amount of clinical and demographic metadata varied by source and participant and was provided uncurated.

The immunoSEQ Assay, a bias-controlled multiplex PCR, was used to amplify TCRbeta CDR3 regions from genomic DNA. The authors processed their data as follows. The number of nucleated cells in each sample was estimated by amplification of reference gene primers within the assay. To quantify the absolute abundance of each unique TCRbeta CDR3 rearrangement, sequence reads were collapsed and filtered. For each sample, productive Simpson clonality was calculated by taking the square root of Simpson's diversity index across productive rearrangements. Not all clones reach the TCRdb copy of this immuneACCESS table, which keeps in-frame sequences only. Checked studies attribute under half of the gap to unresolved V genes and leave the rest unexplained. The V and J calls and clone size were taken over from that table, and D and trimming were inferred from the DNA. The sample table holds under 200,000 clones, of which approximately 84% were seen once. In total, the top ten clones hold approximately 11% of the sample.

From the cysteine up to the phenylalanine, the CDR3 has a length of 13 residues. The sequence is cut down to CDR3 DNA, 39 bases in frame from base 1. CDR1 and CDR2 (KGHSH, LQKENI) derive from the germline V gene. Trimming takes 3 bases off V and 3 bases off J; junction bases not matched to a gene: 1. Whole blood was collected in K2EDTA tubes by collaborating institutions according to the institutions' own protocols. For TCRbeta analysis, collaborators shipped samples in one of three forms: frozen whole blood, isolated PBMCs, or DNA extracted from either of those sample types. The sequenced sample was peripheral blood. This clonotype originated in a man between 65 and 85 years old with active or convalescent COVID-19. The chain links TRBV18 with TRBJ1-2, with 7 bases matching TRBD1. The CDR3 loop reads CASSPGQHYGYTF. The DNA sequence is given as TGTGCCAGCTCACCGGGACAGCACTATGGCTACACCTTC.